This T cell receptor (beta chain) was profiled in a study of cytomegalovirus exposure and HLA in healthy donors. About this clone: Its specificity is unknown.

Study-wide results and limits: Most observed TCR sequences were rare, whereas some public TCRs were detected in many donors. The study designated some 180 TCR beta chains cytomegalovirus-associated. According to reports, the classifier identified cytomegalovirus status with high specificity and sensitivity.

Profiled with immunoSEQ multiplex PCR; TCRdb holds only in-frame clones, not every one. Counted here are 150,000 to 200,000 clones, around 81% occurring once; the ten biggest clones make up 2% to 2.5%. This CDR3 comprises 16 residues. The sequenced sample was PBMCs. J is TRBJ2-4 and V is TRBV21-1; TRBD1, the table's D call, was not compared with the DNA. TRBV21-1 is a documented pseudogene. This receptor was taken from a man in his thirties or forties in good health and CMV-seropositive. The CDR3 spells CASSAKGTGAKNIQYF. In DNA form, the CDR3 reads TGTGCCAGCAGCGCGAAAGGGACAGGGGCCAAAAACATTCAGTACTTC.